These T cell receptor beta chains were read from a single sample in a study of blood T cell repertoires in COVID-19. Method: immunoSEQ multiplex PCR; TCRdb's copy keeps in-frame clones and lacks some. The sample has about 480,000 clones, 70% to 90% seen once. Sequencing input: peripheral blood. These receptors all come from a woman aged 45-59 years with COVID-19, enrolled during active disease. Each CDR3 is given with its conserved first and last residue. A D gene is named only where the DNA matches it firmly. The size of a clone is reported for some rows only, either as once, few or many, or as a class for expanded clones.

>TRBJ1-2|TRBV30|few|TRBD1
CAWSVGYAGGYGYTF
TGTGCCTGGAGTGTAGGGTATGCAGGGGGCTATGGCTACACCTTC
>TRBJ1-2|TRBV6-5|.|.
CASSYGQTGYTF
TGTGCCAGCAGTTATGGACAGACGGGCTACACCTTC
>TRBJ1-1|TRBV27|.|TRBD1
CASSPHRGVGAFF
TGTGCCAGCAGTCCACACAGGGGAGTAGGGGCTTTCTTT
>TRBJ2-2|TRBV9|once|TRBD2
CASSVVGGGNTGELFF
TGTGCCAGCAGCGTAGTCGGCGGGGGTAACACCGGGGAGCTGTTTTTT
>TRBJ1-1|TRBV19|.|.
CASSDDSTEAFF
TGTGCCAGTAGTGATGATAGCACTGAAGCTTTCTTT
>TRBJ1-2|TRBV5-4|.|.
CASSLAPDDFSYTF
TGTGCCAGCAGCTTGGCCCCGGATGACTTTAGCTACACCTTC
>TRBJ1-1|TRBV5-6|.|.
CASSLEGAIPSTEAFF
TGTGCCAGCAGCTTGGAAGGGGCGATACCGTCCACTGAAGCTTTCTTT
>TRBJ2-1|TRBV11-3|.|TRBD2
CASSFLASGGSYNEQFF
TGTGCCAGCAGCTTTCTAGCTAGCGGGGGGTCCTACAATGAGCAGTTCTTC
>TRBJ2-3|TRBV6-5|.|.
CASGGSTDTQYF
TGTGCCAGCGGCGGAAGCACAGATACGCAGTATTTT
>TRBJ2-5|TRBV12-3/TRBV12-4|.|.
CASGQGIQETQYF
TGTGCCAGCGGCCAGGGGATCCAAGAGACCCAGTACTTC
>TRBJ2-1|TRBV6-4|.|.
CASSLLAWANEQFF
TGTGCCAGCAGTTTACTAGCCTGGGCCAATGAGCAGTTCTTC
>TRBJ2-7|TRBV5-6|.|TRBD1
CASSLWDRGYEQYF
TGTGCCAGCAGCTTGTGGGACAGGGGTTACGAGCAGTACTTC
>TRBJ1-2|TRBV27|.|TRBD1
CASSSWTGSGYTF
TGTGCCAGCAGTTCTTGGACAGGGAGCGGCTACACCTTC
>TRBJ2-6|TRBV6-5|.|.
CASSYPNMANVLTF
TGTGCCAGCAGTTACCCGAACATGGCCAACGTCCTGACTTTC
>TRBJ2-1|TRBV24-1|.|.
CATSDFGTPKNEQFF
TGTGCCACCAGTGATTTCGGGACACCAAAGAATGAGCAGTTCTTC
>TRBJ1-1|TRBV21-1|.|.
CASSKGREEQGNTEAFF
TGTGCCAGCAGCAAAGGCCGGGAGGAACAGGGGAACACTGAAGCTTTCTTT
>TRBJ2-7|TRBV15|.|TRBD2
CATSLSRGGGHEQYF
TGTGCCACCAGCCTGAGTAGGGGCGGGGGTCACGAGCAGTACTTC
>TRBJ1-2|TRBV9|.|.
CASSVGQGYGYTF
TGTGCCAGCAGCGTAGGGCAGGGGTATGGCTACACCTTC
>TRBJ2-3|TRBV3-1/TRBV3-2|.|TRBD2
CASSLGGSSGGDTQYF
TGTGCCAGCAGCCTCGGAGGTTCTAGCGGGGGGGATACGCAGTATTTT
>TRBJ1-6|TRBV6-2/TRBV6-3|.|.
CASSYRGNNSPLHF
TGTGCCAGCAGTTATCGAGGGAATAATTCACCCCTCCACTTT
>TRBJ2-7|TRBV5-4|.|TRBD1
CASSLAHVLRTGTYEQYF
TGTGCCAGCAGCTTGGCCCACGTCCTTAGGACAGGGACCTACGAGCAGTACTTC
>TRBJ2-6|TRBV2|.|.
CASAISSGANVLTF
TGTGCCAGCGCCATTAGCTCTGGGGCCAACGTCCTGACTTTC
>TRBJ2-7|TRBV3-1/TRBV3-2|.|.
CASSQDTYEQYF
TGTGCCAGCAGCCAAGACACCTACGAGCAGTACTTC
>TRBJ1-1|TRBV3-1/TRBV3-2|.|.
CASSPPRGGVENTEAFF
TGTGCCAGCAGCCCCCCGCGGGGGGGAGTTGAGAACACTGAAGCTTTCTTT
>TRBJ2-3|TRBV5-1|.|.
CASSWGDSTDTQYF
TGCGCCAGCAGCTGGGGGGACAGCACAGATACGCAGTATTTT
>TRBJ2-7|TRBV5-5|.|.
CASSLQGYEQYF
TGTGCCAGCAGCTTACAGGGATACGAGCAGTACTTC
>TRBJ1-5|TRBV30|.|.
CAWNHRETQPQHF
TGTGCCTGGAATCACAGGGAGACGCAGCCCCAGCATTTT
>TRBJ1-1|TRBV30|once|.
CAWSADEGADLRAFF
TGTGCCTGGAGTGCAGATGAGGGCGCGGATTTGCGAGCTTTCTTT
>TRBJ2-1|TRBV12-3/TRBV12-4|few|.
CASSLELVNEQFF
TGTGCCAGCAGTTTAGAGCTTGTCAATGAGCAGTTCTTC
>TRBJ2-4|TRBV2|.|TRBD2
CASSDPPSGVQYF
TGTGCCAGCAGTGACCCCCCTAGCGGGGTTCAGTACTTC
>TRBJ2-2|TRBV9|.|.
CASSVATGGVSGELFF
TGTGCCAGCAGCGTAGCTACAGGGGGGGTATCCGGGGAGCTGTTTTTT
>TRBJ1-1|TRBV5-1|.|.
CASSPNIGDTEAFF
TGCGCCAGCAGCCCGAATATAGGGGACACTGAAGCTTTCTTT
>TRBJ2-3|TRBV7-4|.|TRBD2
CASSLSPLRLAGVQDTQYF
TGTGCCAGCAGCTTATCGCCGTTAAGACTAGCGGGGGTACAAGATACGCAGTATTTT